Included here is one T cell receptor (beta chain) sequence, with context. Distinct nucleotide sequences in the sample also encode this CDR3. Per the germline V gene, CDR1 is SNHLY and CDR2 is FYNNEI. The CDR3 spans 12 residues. V dropped 2 bases and J dropped 5 bases, with 6 bases sitting between them. This record belongs to a study of blood T cell repertoires in COVID-19. Here immunoSEQ multiplex PCR was the method, and the copy in TCRdb shows in-frame clones only, minus some. Here the sample spans a few hundred thousand clones, over 75% being singletons. The sequenced sample was peripheral blood. The chain recombines TRBV2 with TRBJ1-1; tentatively, D is TRBD1 (5 bases). The TCR originated in a woman in her 30s with COVID-19, enrolled during active disease. The CDR3 DNA is TGTGCCAGCAGTGAAAGGGGTACTGAAGCTTTCTTT. It is translated as CASSERGTEAFF.